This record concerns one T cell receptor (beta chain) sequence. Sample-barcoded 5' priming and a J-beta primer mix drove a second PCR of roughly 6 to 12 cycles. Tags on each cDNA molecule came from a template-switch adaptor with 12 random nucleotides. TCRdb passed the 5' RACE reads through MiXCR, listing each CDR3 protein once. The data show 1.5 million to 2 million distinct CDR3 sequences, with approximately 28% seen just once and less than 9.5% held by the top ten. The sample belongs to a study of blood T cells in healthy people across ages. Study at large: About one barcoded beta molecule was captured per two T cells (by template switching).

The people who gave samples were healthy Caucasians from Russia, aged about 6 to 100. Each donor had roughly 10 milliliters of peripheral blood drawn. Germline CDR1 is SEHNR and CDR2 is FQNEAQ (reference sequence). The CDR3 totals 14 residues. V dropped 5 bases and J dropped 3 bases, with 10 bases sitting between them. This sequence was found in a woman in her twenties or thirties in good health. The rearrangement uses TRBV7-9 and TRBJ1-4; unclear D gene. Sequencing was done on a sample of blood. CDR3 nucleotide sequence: TGTGCCAGCAGCCAGTCTGGGTCTAATGAAAAACTGTTTTTT. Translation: CASSQSGSNEKLFF. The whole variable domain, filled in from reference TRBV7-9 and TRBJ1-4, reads DTGVSQNPRHKITKRGQNVTFRCDPISEHNRLYWYRQTLGQGPEFLTYFQNEAQLEKSRLLSDRFSAERPKGSFSTLEIQRTEQGDSAMYLCASSQSGSNEKLFFGSGTQLSVL.